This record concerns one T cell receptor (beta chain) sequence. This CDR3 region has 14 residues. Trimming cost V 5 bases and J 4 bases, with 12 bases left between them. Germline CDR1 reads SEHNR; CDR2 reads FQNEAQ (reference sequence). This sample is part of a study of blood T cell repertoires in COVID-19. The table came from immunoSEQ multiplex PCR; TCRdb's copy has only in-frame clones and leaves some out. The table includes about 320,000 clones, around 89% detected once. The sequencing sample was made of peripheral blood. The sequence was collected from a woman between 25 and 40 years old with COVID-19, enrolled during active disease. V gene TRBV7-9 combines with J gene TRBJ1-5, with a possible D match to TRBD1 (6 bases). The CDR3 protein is CASSTGLDNQPQHF. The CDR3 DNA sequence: TGTGCCAGCAGCACAGGGCTCGATAATCAGCCCCAGCATTTT. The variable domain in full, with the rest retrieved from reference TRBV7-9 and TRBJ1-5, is DTGVSQNPRHKITKRGQNVTFRCDPISEHNRLYWYRQTLGQGPEFLTYFQNEAQLEKSRLLSDRFSAERPKGSFSTLEIQRTEQGDSAMYLCASSTGLDNQPQHFGDGTRLSIL.